The entry that follows covers one T cell receptor beta chain sequence. Its antigen is unknown. Within one base of it there is no much larger clone, and no base qualities were kept. The library was generated by 5' RACE. The data were produced on an Illumina MiSeq. In TCRdb, the public reads were trimmed at Q25 with fastp and aligned with MiXCR, with productive beta chains retained. Every distinct CDR3 protein forms one entry, paired with its most common genes and DNA. The sample table contains about 96,000 distinct CDR3 sequences; only one count was recorded for approximately 15% of them. The ten top clones hold about 6% of the sample. This record comes from a study of T cells of healthy individuals listed by TCRdb under 2018. This clonotype was obtained from a human donor in good health.

The CDR3: CASSLVRNTEAFF. The nucleotides read TGTGCCAGCAGTTTAGTGAGAAACACTGAAGCTTTCTTT. The rearrangement combines TRBV27 with TRBJ1-1, with the D gene not confidently named. CDR1 and CDR2 were assigned from the germline V gene (reference sequence) as MNHEY and SMNVEV. The CDR3 goes from the cysteine to the phenylalanine over 13 residues. Kept here is only the CDR3 DNA, which spans 39 bases and is read in frame from base 1. V is pared back by 2 bases and J by 2 bases, with 6 bases lying between the germline termini.